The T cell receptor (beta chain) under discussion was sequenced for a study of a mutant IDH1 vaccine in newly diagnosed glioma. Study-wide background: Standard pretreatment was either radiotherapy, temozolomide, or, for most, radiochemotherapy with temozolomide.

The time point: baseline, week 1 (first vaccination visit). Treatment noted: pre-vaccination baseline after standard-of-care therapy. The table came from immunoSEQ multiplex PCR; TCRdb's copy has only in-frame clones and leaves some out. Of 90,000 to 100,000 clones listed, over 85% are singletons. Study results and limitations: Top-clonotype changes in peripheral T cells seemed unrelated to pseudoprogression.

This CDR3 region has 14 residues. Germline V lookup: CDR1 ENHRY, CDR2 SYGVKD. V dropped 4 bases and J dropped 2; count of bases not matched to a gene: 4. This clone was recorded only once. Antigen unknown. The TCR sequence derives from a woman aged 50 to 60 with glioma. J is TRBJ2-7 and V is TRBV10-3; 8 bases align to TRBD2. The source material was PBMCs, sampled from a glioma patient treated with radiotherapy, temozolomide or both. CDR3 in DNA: TGTGCCATCAGTGCACTAGCGGCCCCCTACGAGCAGTACTTC. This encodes CAISALAAPYEQYF.